This T cell receptor (beta chain) originates from a study of OX40 agonist ivuxolimab in advanced cancers. There are 14 residues in the CDR3. Looked up from germline, CDR1 is SGHNT and CDR2 is YENEEA. V shed 6 bases, J shed 4 bases, and the junction held 7 bases outside the gene matches. Data came from immunoSEQ multiplex PCR; TCRdb stores just in-frame clones and leaves some out. The sample lists 45,000 to 50,000 clones, around nine tenths seen once, with 6.5% to 9% in the top ten. The receptor was isolated from an adult with an advanced solid tumor such as melanoma, head and neck, liver or kidney cancer. This specimen consisted of CD4+ or CD8+ T cells sorted from blood, obtained in a trial of the OX40 agonist ivuxolimab. V usage is TRBV11-3 and J usage is TRBJ1-1; 8 nucleotides align to TRBD1. The CDR3 loop is CASSFQGAGTEAFF. CDR3 DNA: TGTGCCAGCAGTTTTCAGGGGGCCGGCACTGAAGCTTTCTTT.